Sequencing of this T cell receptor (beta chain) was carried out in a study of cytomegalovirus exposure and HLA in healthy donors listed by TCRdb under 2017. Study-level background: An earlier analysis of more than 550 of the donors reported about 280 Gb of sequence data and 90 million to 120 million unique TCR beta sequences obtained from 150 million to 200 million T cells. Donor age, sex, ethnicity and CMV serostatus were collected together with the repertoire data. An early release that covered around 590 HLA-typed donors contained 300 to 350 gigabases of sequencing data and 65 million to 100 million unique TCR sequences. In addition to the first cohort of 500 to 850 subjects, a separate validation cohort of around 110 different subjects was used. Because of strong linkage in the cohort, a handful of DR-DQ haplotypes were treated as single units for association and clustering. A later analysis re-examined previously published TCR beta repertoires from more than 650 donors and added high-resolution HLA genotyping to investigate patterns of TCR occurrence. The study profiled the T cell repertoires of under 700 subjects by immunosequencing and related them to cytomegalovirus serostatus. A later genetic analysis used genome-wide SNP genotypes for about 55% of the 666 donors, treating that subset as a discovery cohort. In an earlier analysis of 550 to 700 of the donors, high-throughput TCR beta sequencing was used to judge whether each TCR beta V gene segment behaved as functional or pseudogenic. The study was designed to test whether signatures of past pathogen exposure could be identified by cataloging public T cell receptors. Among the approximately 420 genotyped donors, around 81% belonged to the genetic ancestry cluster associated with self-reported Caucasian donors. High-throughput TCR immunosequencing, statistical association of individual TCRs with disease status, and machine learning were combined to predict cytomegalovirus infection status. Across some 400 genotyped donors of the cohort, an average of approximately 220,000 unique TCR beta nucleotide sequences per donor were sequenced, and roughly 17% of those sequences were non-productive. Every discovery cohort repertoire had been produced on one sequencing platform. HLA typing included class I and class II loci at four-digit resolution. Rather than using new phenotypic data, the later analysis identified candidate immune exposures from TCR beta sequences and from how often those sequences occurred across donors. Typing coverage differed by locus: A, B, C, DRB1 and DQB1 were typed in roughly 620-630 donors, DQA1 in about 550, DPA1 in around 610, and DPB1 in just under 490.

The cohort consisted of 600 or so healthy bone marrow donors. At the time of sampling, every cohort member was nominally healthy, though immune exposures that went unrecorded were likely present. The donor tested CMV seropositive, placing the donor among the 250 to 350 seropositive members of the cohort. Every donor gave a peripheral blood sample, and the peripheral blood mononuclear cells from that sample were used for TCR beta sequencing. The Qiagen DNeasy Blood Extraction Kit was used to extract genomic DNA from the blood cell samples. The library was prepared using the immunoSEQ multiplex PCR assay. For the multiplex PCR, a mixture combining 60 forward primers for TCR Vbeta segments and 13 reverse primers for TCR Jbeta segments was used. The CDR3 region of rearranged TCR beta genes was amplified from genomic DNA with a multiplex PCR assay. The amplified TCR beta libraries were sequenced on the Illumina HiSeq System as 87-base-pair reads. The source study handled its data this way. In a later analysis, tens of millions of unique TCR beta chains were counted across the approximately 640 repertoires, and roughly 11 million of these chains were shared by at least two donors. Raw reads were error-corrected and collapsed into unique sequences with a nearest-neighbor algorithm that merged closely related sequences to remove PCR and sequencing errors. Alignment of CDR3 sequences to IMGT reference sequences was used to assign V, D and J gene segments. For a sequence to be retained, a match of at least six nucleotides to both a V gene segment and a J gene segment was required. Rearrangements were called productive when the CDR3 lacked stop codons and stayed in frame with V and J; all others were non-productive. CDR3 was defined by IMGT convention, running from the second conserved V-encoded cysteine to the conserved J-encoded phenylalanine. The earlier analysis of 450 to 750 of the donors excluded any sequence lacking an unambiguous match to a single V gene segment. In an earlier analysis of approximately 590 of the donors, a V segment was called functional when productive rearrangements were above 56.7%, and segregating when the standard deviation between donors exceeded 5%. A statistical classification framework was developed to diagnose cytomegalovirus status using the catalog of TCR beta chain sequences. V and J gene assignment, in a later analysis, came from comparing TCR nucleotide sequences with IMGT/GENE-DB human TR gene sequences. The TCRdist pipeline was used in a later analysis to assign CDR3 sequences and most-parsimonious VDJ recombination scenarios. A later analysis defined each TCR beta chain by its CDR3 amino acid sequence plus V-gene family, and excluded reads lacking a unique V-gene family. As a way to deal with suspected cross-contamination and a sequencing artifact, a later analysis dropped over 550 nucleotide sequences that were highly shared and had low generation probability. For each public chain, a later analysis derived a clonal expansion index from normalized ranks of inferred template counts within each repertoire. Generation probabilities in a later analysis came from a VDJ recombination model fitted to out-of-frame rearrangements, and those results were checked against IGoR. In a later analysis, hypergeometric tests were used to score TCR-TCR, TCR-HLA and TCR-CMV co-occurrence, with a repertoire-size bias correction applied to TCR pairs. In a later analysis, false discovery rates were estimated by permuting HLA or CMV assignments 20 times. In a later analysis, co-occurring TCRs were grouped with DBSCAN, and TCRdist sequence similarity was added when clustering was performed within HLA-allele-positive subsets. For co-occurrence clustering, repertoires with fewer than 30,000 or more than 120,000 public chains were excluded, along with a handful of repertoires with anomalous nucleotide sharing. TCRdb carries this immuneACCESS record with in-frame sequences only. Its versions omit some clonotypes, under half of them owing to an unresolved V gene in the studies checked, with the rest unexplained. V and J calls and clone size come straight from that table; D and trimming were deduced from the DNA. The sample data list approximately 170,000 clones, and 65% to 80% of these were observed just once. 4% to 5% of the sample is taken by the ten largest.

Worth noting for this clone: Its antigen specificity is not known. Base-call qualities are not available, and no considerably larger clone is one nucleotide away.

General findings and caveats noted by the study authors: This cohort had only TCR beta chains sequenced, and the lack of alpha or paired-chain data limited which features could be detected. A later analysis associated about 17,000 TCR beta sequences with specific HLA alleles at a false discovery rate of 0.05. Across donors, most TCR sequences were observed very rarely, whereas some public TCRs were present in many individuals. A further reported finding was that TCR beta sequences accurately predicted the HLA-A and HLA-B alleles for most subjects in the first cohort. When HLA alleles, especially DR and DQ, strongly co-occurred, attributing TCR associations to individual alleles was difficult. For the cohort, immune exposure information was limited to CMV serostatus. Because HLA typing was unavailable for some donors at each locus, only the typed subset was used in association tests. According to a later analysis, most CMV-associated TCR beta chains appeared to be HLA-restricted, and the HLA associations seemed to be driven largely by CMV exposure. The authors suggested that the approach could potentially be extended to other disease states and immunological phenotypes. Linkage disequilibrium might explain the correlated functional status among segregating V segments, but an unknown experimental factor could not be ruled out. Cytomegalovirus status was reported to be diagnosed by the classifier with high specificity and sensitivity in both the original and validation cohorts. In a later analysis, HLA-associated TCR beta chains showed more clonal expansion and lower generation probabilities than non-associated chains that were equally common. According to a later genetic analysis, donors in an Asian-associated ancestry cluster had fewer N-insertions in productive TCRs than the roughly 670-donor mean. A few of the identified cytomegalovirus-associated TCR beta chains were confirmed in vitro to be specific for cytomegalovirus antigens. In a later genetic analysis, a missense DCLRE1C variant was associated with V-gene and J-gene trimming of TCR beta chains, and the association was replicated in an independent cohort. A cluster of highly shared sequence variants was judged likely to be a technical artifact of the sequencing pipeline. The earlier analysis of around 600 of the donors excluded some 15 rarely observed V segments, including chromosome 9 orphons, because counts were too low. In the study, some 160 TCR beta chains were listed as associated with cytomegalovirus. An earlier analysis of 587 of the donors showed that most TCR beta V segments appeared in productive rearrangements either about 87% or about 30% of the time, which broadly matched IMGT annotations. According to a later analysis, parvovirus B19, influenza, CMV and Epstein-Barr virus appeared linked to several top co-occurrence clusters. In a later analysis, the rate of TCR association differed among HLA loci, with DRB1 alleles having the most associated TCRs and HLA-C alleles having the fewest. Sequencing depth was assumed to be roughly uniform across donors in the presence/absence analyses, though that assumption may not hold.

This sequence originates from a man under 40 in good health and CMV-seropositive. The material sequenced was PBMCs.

For the CDR3, the sequence is CASVAYTEAFF. The DNA sequence is TGTGCCAGCGTTGCGTACACTGAAGCTTTCTTT. The chain is assembled from TRBV2 and TRBJ1-1, with no confidently assigned D gene. At the junction V is shortened by 8 bases and J by 3 bases, with 7 bases in between. The CDR3 runs 11 residues from the cysteine to the phenylalanine. The entry retains the CDR3 DNA only, 33 bases that are in frame from base 1. Reading the germline V gene gives CDR1 SNHLY and CDR2 FYNNEI.